The TCR beta chain under discussion was sequenced for a study of regulatory T cells in long-lasting Graves disease (dated by TCRdb to the early 2020s). For the wider study: Antithyroid drugs had been taken for less than 3 months by newly diagnosed Graves' disease patients. A total of roughly 35 samples underwent TCR sequencing: about 13 from persistent and roughly 20 from newly diagnosed Graves' disease patients. The study was conducted in China and was registered as a clinical trial. Patients with persistent Graves' disease were compared with patients with newly diagnosed Graves' disease using TCR sequencing and RNA sequencing of peripheral blood.

This clonotype was observed many times. Its antigen has not been determined. Base quality data are lacking; no much larger clone is found one base away. The time point label on this specimen signifies: newly diagnosed GD, antithyroid drugs for less than 3 months. For both TCR sequencing and RNA sequencing, RNA was extracted from PBMCs using TRIzol. Graves' disease was diagnosed according to American Thyroid Association guidelines. Recruitment of patients was carried out at an endocrinology department in Xi'an, China. Each patient gave around 9 milliliters of peripheral blood, collected in an EDTA anticoagulant tube. Ficoll Paque Plus density gradient separation was used to isolate PBMCs, and no further T cell sorting was done. An Agilent 2100 Bioanalyzer and agarose gel were used to check RNA quality, and a NanoDrop 2000 was used to measure RNA concentration. Study-wide findings and limitations: Only the TCR beta chain was sequenced and analyzed. Only peripheral blood was studied, because thyroid tissue, the primary lesion, was inaccessible. A larger number of public clonotypes was shared among persistent patients (about 2,700) than among newly diagnosed patients (around 970). The authors noted that the small sample size was a limitation that may lower accuracy. Lower TCR Shannon entropy and fewer highly expanded clones were observed in persistent Graves' disease patients than in newly diagnosed patients, which suggested clonal expansion.

The method was multiplex PCR. Sequencing relied on an Illumina HiSeq 4000. TCR beta libraries were built with iRepertoire HTBI primers and Arm-PCR amplification of CDR3 regions. Before sequencing, the PCR products underwent gel purification. The source study handled its data this way. Gene usage analysis of CDR3 amino acid clonotypes used the approximately 62 TRBV and more than 13 TRBJ segments found across samples. COPE and FqMerger were used to merge filtered high-quality paired reads into contigs. Contigs were aligned with BLAST to IMGT TRBV, TRBD and TRBJ reference genes, and CDR3 was defined per IMGT. Highly expanded clones were defined as clonotypes with a frequency above 0.1%. Repertoire diversity was measured by Shannon entropy, and V-J evenness by the Gini coefficient. A clonotype found in more than one individual was treated as public. TCRdb trimmed public reads at Q25 via fastp, called clones via MiXCR and kept in-frame beta chains. Rows with one shared CDR3 protein collapse into an entry with the most common genes and DNA. The V and J calls were not made by the authors but by TCRdb's processing. The sample contains roughly 350,000 distinct CDR3 sequences, 16% of them found a single time. About 32% of the sample lies in the top ten.

This same sample was also taken into another study, of T cells in Graves' hyperthyroidism and ophthalmopathy. In that second paper, the authors write: Stable Graves' hyperthyroidism was defined as the absence of progression to ophthalmopathy over 18 months of follow-up. Hyperthyroidism patients were aged 18 to 65 years and newly diagnosed, with disease duration of less than 2 months. Exclusion was applied to patients with uncontrolled infections, other autoimmune diseases, pregnancy or lactation. Clinical symptoms, serum thyroxine and TRAb, thyroid ultrasound, and orbital computed tomography formed the basis for the diagnoses. A first-round RT-PCR of the TCR CDR3 used the HTBI primer set with the Qiagen OneStep RT-PCR kit. Most expanded thyroid clonotypes (frequency above 0.001) were also detected in blood, suggesting blood repertoires may reflect thyroid immune responses. A 13 V-J signature model separated ophthalmopathy from stable hyperthyroidism, with around 88% sensitivity and roughly 81% specificity in cross-validation and 80%/75% in testing. During validation, the model predicted progression to ophthalmopathy a median of about 5.9 months ahead of onset, with roughly 65% sensitivity and about 72% specificity. TCR V-J signatures able to tell the groups apart were searched for in a discovery cohort of some 100 patients, of whom 40 to 45 had Graves' ophthalmopathy and around 58 had stable Graves' hyperthyroidism. Prospective prediction of ophthalmopathy was tested in an independent validation cohort consisting of about 19 hyperthyroidism patients and approximately 16 patients who later progressed to ophthalmopathy. For training and testing, the roughly 93 patients in the discovery cohort were randomly divided in a 7:3 ratio. Thyroid tissue and blood T-cell repertoires from more than 5 Graves' hyperthyroidism patients were also compared in the study. Once sampling was done, hyperthyroidism patients were given methimazole at a starting dose of 30 mg daily, whereas ophthalmopathy patients were given high-dose intravenous methylprednisolone. Libraries were constructed in a second round of multiplex PCR, after which size selection and purification were carried out. Sequencing of the libraries was done on an Illumina HiSeq2000 using paired-end 100 bp reads. SOAPnuke was used to process the raw data, throwing out any read that contained adapters or uncalled bases, had a mean Phred below 15, or lacked an exact constant-primer or identifier match. COPE v1.2.5 was used to merge high-quality paired reads, and clonotypes were defined as unique nucleotide sequences. Clonotypes were aligned to IMGT TRBV, TRBD and TRBJ reference segments using MiTCR v1.1. Analysis was restricted to V-J combinations with a frequency above 0.0001, which covered just over 98% of repertoires. The TCS score was defined as the ratio of F50 (clonal expansion) to E x V (chaos), calculated using BLOSUM62-based TCRdist between CDR3 peptides within each V-J. Welch's t-statistics and random forest reduced roughly 530 V-J features to 10 to 15, which were used in a naive Bayes classifier (R e1071). Sample size was not statistically predetermined, and investigators were not blinded to group allocation. TCR Vbeta CDR3 sequencing of approximately 140 peripheral blood samples (under 45 ophthalmopathy, about 74 hyperthyroidism and roughly 17 progressor patients) is reported in the paper.

This material consisted of peripheral blood mononuclear cells (PBMCs), taken at new diagnosis, from a patient treated with antithyroid drugs. This clonotype originated in a man in his forties with Graves disease. Donor details come from another sample of the same person, matched by shared clones.

The CDR3 region: CASSAFGITRRGGRETQYF. The nucleotide sequence is given as TGTGCCAGCAGCGCCTTTGGGATCACAAGGAGGGGGGGGCGAGAGACCCAGTACTTC. This chain is built from TRBV28 and TRBJ2-5, with TRBD2 as a weak D call on 7 bases. The trim is 6 bases for V and 4 bases for J, with a gap of 30 bases between the germline ends. Taken from cysteine to phenylalanine, the CDR3 has 19 residues. Here the CDR3 DNA is all that survives: 57 bases in frame from base 1. Looking up the germline V gene yields CDR1 MDHEN and CDR2 SYDVKM.